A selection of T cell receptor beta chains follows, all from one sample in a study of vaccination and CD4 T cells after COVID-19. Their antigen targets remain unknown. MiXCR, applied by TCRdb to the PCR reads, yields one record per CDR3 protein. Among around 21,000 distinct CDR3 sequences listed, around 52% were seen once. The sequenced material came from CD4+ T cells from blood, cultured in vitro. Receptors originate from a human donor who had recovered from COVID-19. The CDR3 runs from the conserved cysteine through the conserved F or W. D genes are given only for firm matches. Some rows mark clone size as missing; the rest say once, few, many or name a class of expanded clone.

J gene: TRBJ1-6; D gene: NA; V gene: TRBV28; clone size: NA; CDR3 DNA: TGTGCCAGCAGTGGGGATCTCGGGGGGCCGCCCCTCCACTTT; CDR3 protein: CASSGDLGGPPLHF
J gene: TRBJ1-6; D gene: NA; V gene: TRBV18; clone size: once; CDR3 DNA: TGTGCCAGCTCACCACCGGCCAAGAATTCACCCCTCCACTTT; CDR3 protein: CASSPPAKNSPLHF
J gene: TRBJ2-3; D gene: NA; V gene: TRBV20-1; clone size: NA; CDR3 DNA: TGCAGTGCCCTAACTAGTCCTAGCACAGATACGCAGTATTTT; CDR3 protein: CSALTSPSTDTQYF
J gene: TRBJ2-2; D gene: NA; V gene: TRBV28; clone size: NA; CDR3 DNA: TGTGCCAGCAGTTTACCAGCGATAAACACCGGGGAGCTGTTTTTT; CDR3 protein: CASSLPAINTGELFF
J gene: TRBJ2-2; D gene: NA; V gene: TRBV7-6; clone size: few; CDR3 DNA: TGTGCCAGCAGCTTGGATTCGGGGGGCAACGGCGGGGAGCTGTTTTTT; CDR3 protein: CASSLDSGGNGGELFF
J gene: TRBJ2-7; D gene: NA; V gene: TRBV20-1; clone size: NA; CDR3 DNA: TGCAGTGCTAGTGGTGCGAACGAGCAGTACTTC; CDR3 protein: CSASGANEQYF
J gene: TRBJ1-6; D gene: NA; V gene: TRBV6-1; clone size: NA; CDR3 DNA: TGTGCCAGCCAACAAGCAGGGACCAATTCACCCCTCCACTTT; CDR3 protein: CASQQAGTNSPLHF
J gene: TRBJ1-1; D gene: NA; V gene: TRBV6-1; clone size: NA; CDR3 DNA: TGTGCCAGCAGTCATGGGCCCCAGGAGCCGGCGGGTGATGAAGCTTTCTTT; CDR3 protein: CASSHGPQEPAGDEAFF
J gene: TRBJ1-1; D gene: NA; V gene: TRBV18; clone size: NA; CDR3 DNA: TGTGCCAGCTCACCACGGGCGGCTGGGACTGAAGCTTTCTTT; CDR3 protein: CASSPRAAGTEAFF
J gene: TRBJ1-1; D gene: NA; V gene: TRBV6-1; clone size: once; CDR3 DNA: TGTGCCAGCAGTCAATCAGGGAACACTGAAGCTTTCTTT; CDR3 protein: CASSQSGNTEAFF
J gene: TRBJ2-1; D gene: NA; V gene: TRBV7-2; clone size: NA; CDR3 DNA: TGTGCCAGCAGCATGGAGGGGGGATACAATGAGCAGTTCTTC; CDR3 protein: CASSMEGGYNEQFF
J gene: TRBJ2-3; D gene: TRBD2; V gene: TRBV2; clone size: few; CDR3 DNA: TGTGCCAGCAGTGCCTCCGAAGCGGGAAGCACAGATACGCAGTATTTT; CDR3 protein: CASSASEAGSTDTQYF
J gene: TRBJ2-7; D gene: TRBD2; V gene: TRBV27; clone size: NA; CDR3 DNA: TGTGCCAGCACCCGACTACTAGCGGGAGGCTCACCCGTGCAGCAGTACTTC; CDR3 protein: CASTRLLAGGSPVQQYF
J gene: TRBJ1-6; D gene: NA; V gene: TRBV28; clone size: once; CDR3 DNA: TGTGCCAGCAGCGCCCTAGGGAGAACGATATCACCCCTCCACTTT; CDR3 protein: CASSALGRTISPLHF
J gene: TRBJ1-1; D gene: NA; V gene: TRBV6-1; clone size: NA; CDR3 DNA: TGTGCCAGCAGTGGCTCCGGGGCATTGGGGAACACTGAAGCTTTCTTT; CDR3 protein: CASSGSGALGNTEAFF
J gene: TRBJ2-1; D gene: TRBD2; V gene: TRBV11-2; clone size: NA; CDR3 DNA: TGTGCCAGCAGCTCTTTAGCGGGAGGGGTCTCCTACAATGAGCAGTTCTTC; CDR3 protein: CASSSLAGGVSYNEQFF
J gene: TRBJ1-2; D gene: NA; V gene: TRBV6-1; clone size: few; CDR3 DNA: TGTGCCAGCAGTGAAGCACGGAGGGGTGATGGCTACACCTTC; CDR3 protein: CASSEARRGDGYTF
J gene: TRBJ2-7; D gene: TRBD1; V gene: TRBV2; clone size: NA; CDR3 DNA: TGTGCCAGCAGTGAAGAGGCTTGGGGACAGGGCCAACAGTACTTC; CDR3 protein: CASSEEAWGQGQQYF